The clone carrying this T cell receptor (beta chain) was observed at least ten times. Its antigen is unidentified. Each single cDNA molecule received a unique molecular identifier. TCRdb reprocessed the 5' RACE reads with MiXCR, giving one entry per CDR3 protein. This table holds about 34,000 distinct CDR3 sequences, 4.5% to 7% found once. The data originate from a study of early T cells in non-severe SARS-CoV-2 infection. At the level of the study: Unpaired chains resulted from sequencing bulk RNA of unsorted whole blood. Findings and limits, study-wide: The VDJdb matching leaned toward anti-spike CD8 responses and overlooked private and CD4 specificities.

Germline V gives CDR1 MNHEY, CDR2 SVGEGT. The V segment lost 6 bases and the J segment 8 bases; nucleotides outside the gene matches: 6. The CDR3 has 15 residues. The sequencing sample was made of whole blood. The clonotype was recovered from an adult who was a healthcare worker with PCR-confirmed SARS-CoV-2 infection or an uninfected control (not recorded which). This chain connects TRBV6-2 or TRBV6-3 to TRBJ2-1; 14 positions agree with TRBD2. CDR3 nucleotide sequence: TGTGCCAGCAGCCCTAGGACTAGCGGGAGGTATGAGCAGTTCTTC. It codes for CASSPRTSGRYEQFF.